These T cell receptor beta chains were read from a single sample in a study of T cell responses to AZD1222 COVID-19 vaccine. Generated by immunoSEQ multiplex PCR, the TCRdb table keeps only in-frame clones and is missing some. The data show about 150,000 clones, roughly 88% seen once. The sample here was peripheral blood, taken 28 days after the second AZD1222 dose. These receptors all come from an adult who received the AZD1222 COVID-19 vaccine. Each CDR3 is given with its conserved first and last residue. Each record gives: CDR3 length, V gene, D gene, clone size, J gene, CDR3 DNA, CDR3 protein. A D gene is named only where the DNA matches it firmly. Size is omitted from some rows. Given values are once, few, many or a class for expanded clones.

CDR3 length: 13; V gene: TRBV18; D gene: -; clone size: -; J gene: TRBJ1-3; CDR3 DNA: TGTGCCAGCTCGCAGGCATCTGGAAACACCATATATTTT; CDR3 protein: CASSQASGNTIYF
CDR3 length: 14; V gene: TRBV18; D gene: -; clone size: -; J gene: TRBJ1-5; CDR3 DNA: TGTGCCAGCTCACCAGACAGGAAACTGGGGCCCCAGCATTTT; CDR3 protein: CASSPDRKLGPQHF
CDR3 length: 14; V gene: TRBV6-5; D gene: -; clone size: -; J gene: TRBJ1-2; CDR3 DNA: TGTGCCAGCAGTCGGGCCCAGGGGAACTATGGCTACACCTTC; CDR3 protein: CASSRAQGNYGYTF
CDR3 length: 14; V gene: TRBV5-1; D gene: -; clone size: few; J gene: TRBJ1-1; CDR3 DNA: TGCGCCAGCAGCTTAACCGGGTTCAACACTGAAGCTTTCTTT; CDR3 protein: CASSLTGFNTEAFF
CDR3 length: 16; V gene: TRBV5-1; D gene: TRBD1; clone size: -; J gene: TRBJ1-6; CDR3 DNA: TGCGCCAGCAGCTTAAACCGGGACAGTCCAAATTCACCCCTCCACTTT; CDR3 protein: CASSLNRDSPNSPLHF
CDR3 length: 15; V gene: TRBV5-1; D gene: -; clone size: -; J gene: TRBJ1-2; CDR3 DNA: TGCGCCAGCAGCTTGGTGGCAGGGGTCAACTATGGCTACACCTTC; CDR3 protein: CASSLVAGVNYGYTF
CDR3 length: 17; V gene: TRBV7-9; D gene: TRBD1; clone size: once; J gene: TRBJ2-2; CDR3 DNA: TGTGCCAGCAGCCTCCTATCCCGCGGACAGGGAAACGGGGAGCTGTTTTTT; CDR3 protein: CASSLLSRGQGNGELFF
CDR3 length: 15; V gene: TRBV7-6; D gene: TRBD1; clone size: -; J gene: TRBJ1-2; CDR3 DNA: TGTGCCAGCAGCTTAGTGCAGGGGGAATACTATGGCTACACCTTC; CDR3 protein: CASSLVQGEYYGYTF
CDR3 length: 12; V gene: TRBV7-9; D gene: -; clone size: once; J gene: TRBJ2-4; CDR3 DNA: TGTGCCAGCAGCGAACAGGGAAACATTCAGTACTTC; CDR3 protein: CASSEQGNIQYF
CDR3 length: 16; V gene: TRBV18; D gene: -; clone size: -; J gene: TRBJ1-2; CDR3 DNA: TGTGCCAGCTCACCAATAGGGACCAGGGCAGAGTATGGCTACACCTTC; CDR3 protein: CASSPIGTRAEYGYTF
CDR3 length: 16; V gene: TRBV19; D gene: TRBD2; clone size: -; J gene: TRBJ2-5; CDR3 DNA: TGTGCCAGTAGTATGAAGAGCGGGAGTCGGGGCGAGACCCAGTACTTC; CDR3 protein: CASSMKSGSRGETQYF
CDR3 length: 15; V gene: TRBV2; D gene: -; clone size: -; J gene: TRBJ1-1; CDR3 DNA: TGTGCCAGCAGTGATTCCCGGGCAGCGAACACTGAAGCTTTCTTT; CDR3 protein: CASSDSRAANTEAFF
CDR3 length: 12; V gene: TRBV12-3/TRBV12-4; D gene: -; clone size: -; J gene: TRBJ2-7; CDR3 DNA: TGTGCCAGCAGCCCTGACACCTACGAGCAGTACTTC; CDR3 protein: CASSPDTYEQYF
CDR3 length: 15; V gene: TRBV24-1; D gene: -; clone size: -; J gene: TRBJ1-5; CDR3 DNA: TGTGCCCCCTCCTGGGAGGGTCCTAGCAATCAGCCCCAGCATTTT; CDR3 protein: CAPSWEGPSNQPQHF
CDR3 length: 17; V gene: TRBV7-6; D gene: TRBD2; clone size: -; J gene: TRBJ2-3; CDR3 DNA: TGTGCCAGCAGCTTCCTACTAGCGGGGGGGCATCAAGATACGCAGTATTTT; CDR3 protein: CASSFLLAGGHQDTQYF
CDR3 length: 17; V gene: TRBV4-2; D gene: TRBD2; clone size: -; J gene: TRBJ2-5; CDR3 DNA: TGTGCCAGCAGCCTACATTCCGGGACTAGTGGTTTGGCGACCCAGTACTTC; CDR3 protein: CASSLHSGTSGLATQYF
CDR3 length: 15; V gene: TRBV7-2; D gene: -; clone size: -; J gene: TRBJ1-5; CDR3 DNA: TGTGCCAGCAGCTTATTCGGGGTCCTGGGTCAGCCCCAGCATTTT; CDR3 protein: CASSLFGVLGQPQHF
CDR3 length: 14; V gene: TRBV7-3; D gene: -; clone size: -; J gene: TRBJ1-1; CDR3 DNA: TGTGCCAGCAGCTTAATGGGTGAGAACACTGAAGCTTTCTTT; CDR3 protein: CASSLMGENTEAFF
CDR3 length: 15; V gene: TRBV4-2; D gene: -; clone size: -; J gene: TRBJ2-7; CDR3 DNA: TGTGCCAGCAGCCAAGTTATCAGGGACTCCTACGAGCAGTACTTC; CDR3 protein: CASSQVIRDSYEQYF
CDR3 length: 16; V gene: TRBV3-1/TRBV3-2; D gene: -; clone size: -; J gene: TRBJ1-2; CDR3 DNA: TGTGCCAGCAGCCATCTGCAGGGGAGTAGGACCTATGGCTACACCTTC; CDR3 protein: CASSHLQGSRTYGYTF
CDR3 length: 13; V gene: TRBV3-1/TRBV3-2; D gene: -; clone size: -; J gene: TRBJ2-1; CDR3 DNA: TGTGCCAGCAGCCAGACCCGTTACAATGAGCAGTTCTTC; CDR3 protein: CASSQTRYNEQFF
CDR3 length: 15; V gene: TRBV5-1; D gene: TRBD2; clone size: -; J gene: TRBJ2-7; CDR3 DNA: TGCGCCAGCAGTTCCGGGACTAGCGGAGCCTACGAGCAGTACTTC; CDR3 protein: CASSSGTSGAYEQYF
CDR3 length: 14; V gene: TRBV2; D gene: TRBD1; clone size: -; J gene: TRBJ1-5; CDR3 DNA: TGTGCCAGTGTCCGGGACAGGGACAGTCAGCCCCAGCATTTT; CDR3 protein: CASVRDRDSQPQHF
CDR3 length: 11; V gene: TRBV3-1/TRBV3-2; D gene: -; clone size: -; J gene: TRBJ1-2; CDR3 DNA: TGTGCCAGCAGCCAAGGACCGACCTACACCTTC; CDR3 protein: CASSQGPTYTF
CDR3 length: 14; V gene: TRBV5-5; D gene: -; clone size: -; J gene: TRBJ1-2; CDR3 DNA: TGTGCCAGCAGCTTGCAGGAGGGCAACTATGGCTACACCTTC; CDR3 protein: CASSLQEGNYGYTF
CDR3 length: 16; V gene: TRBV6-5; D gene: -; clone size: -; J gene: TRBJ1-3; CDR3 DNA: TGTGCCAGCAGTTACTCGGTTTTGGGGACTGGAAACACCATATATTTT; CDR3 protein: CASSYSVLGTGNTIYF
CDR3 length: 14; V gene: TRBV7-9; D gene: TRBD1; clone size: -; J gene: TRBJ1-1; CDR3 DNA: TGTGCCTCCCGGGACAGGGGTTTGAACACTGAAGCTTTCTTT; CDR3 protein: CASRDRGLNTEAFF
CDR3 length: 13; V gene: TRBV7-9; D gene: -; clone size: -; J gene: TRBJ2-1; CDR3 DNA: TGTGCCAGCAGCCCTGGACAGTACAATGAGCAGTTCTTC; CDR3 protein: CASSPGQYNEQFF
CDR3 length: 13; V gene: TRBV2; D gene: -; clone size: -; J gene: TRBJ1-5; CDR3 DNA: TGTGCCAGCAGCGGAGGGGCCCGACAGCCCCAGCATTTT; CDR3 protein: CASSGGARQPQHF
CDR3 length: 15; V gene: TRBV7-2; D gene: TRBD1; clone size: -; J gene: TRBJ2-5; CDR3 DNA: TGTGCCAGCAGCGATCCGGGACAGGGTCGAGAGACCCAGTACTTC; CDR3 protein: CASSDPGQGRETQYF
CDR3 length: 14; V gene: TRBV19; D gene: TRBD1; clone size: -; J gene: TRBJ2-5; CDR3 DNA: TGTGCCAGTAGTATAACAGGGGGGCAAGAGACCCAGTACTTC; CDR3 protein: CASSITGGQETQYF
CDR3 length: 14; V gene: TRBV5-4; D gene: -; clone size: -; J gene: TRBJ2-3; CDR3 DNA: TGTGCCAGCAGCCCACAGGGAAGCACAGATACGCAGTATTTT; CDR3 protein: CASSPQGSTDTQYF
CDR3 length: 16; V gene: TRBV6-1; D gene: -; clone size: -; J gene: TRBJ1-3; CDR3 DNA: TGTGCCAGCAGTGGCGGACGCAGGAGCTCTGGAAACACCATATATTTT; CDR3 protein: CASSGGRRSSGNTIYF
CDR3 length: 19; V gene: TRBV19; D gene: TRBD1; clone size: -; J gene: TRBJ1-1; CDR3 DNA: TGTGCCAGTAGCATTCGACCGGGACAGGGGCTCCGGGTGGGCACTGAAGCTTTCTTT; CDR3 protein: CASSIRPGQGLRVGTEAFF
CDR3 length: 17; V gene: TRBV12-5; D gene: -; clone size: once; J gene: TRBJ1-2; CDR3 DNA: TGTGCTAGTGGTTTGGTACTAGGCAGGCCAGCTAACTATGGCTACACCTTC; CDR3 protein: CASGLVLGRPANYGYTF
CDR3 length: 15; V gene: TRBV5-1; D gene: -; clone size: -; J gene: TRBJ2-3; CDR3 DNA: TGCGCCAGCAGCTTGGAGGGCGGACTCACAGATACGCAGTATTTT; CDR3 protein: CASSLEGGLTDTQYF
CDR3 length: 16; V gene: TRBV11-2; D gene: -; clone size: -; J gene: TRBJ2-1; CDR3 DNA: TGTGCCAGCAGCCCCGGGGACTTCACCTCCTACAATGAGCAGTTCTTC; CDR3 protein: CASSPGDFTSYNEQFF
CDR3 length: 16; V gene: TRBV25-1; D gene: TRBD1; clone size: -; J gene: TRBJ1-4; CDR3 DNA: TGTGCCAGCAGTGAATTTGACAGGGGGCCTAATGAAAAACTGTTTTTT; CDR3 protein: CASSEFDRGPNEKLFF
CDR3 length: 14; V gene: TRBV15; D gene: -; clone size: -; J gene: TRBJ2-3; CDR3 DNA: TGTGCCACCAGCAGAGAAAGGGGGGGAGATACGCAGTATTTT; CDR3 protein: CATSRERGGDTQYF
CDR3 length: 15; V gene: TRBV2; D gene: -; clone size: -; J gene: TRBJ2-7; CDR3 DNA: TGTGCCAGCAGTCGCGAAAGGACCCCGGGCTACGAGCAGTACTTC; CDR3 protein: CASSRERTPGYEQYF
CDR3 length: 13; V gene: TRBV12-3/TRBV12-4; D gene: -; clone size: -; J gene: TRBJ1-5; CDR3 DNA: TGTGCCAGTCGACAGGCGGCCAATCAGCCCCAGCATTTT; CDR3 protein: CASRQAANQPQHF
CDR3 length: 15; V gene: TRBV15; D gene: -; clone size: -; J gene: TRBJ2-5; CDR3 DNA: TGTGCCACCAGCAGAGGGGGTCGAGGGGGAGAGACCCAGTACTTC; CDR3 protein: CATSRGGRGGETQYF
CDR3 length: 17; V gene: TRBV4-1; D gene: TRBD1; clone size: once; J gene: TRBJ1-6; CDR3 DNA: TGCGCCAGCAGCCAGGCCGCCGGGACAGGGGACCCTTCACCCCTCCACTTT; CDR3 protein: CASSQAAGTGDPSPLHF
CDR3 length: 14; V gene: TRBV2; D gene: -; clone size: -; J gene: TRBJ1-1; CDR3 DNA: TGTGCCAGCAGCTTTGACAGGAAGAACACTGAAGCTTTCTTT; CDR3 protein: CASSFDRKNTEAFF
CDR3 length: 15; V gene: TRBV6-5; D gene: -; clone size: -; J gene: TRBJ1-2; CDR3 DNA: TGTGCCAGCAGTCGCGGCAGGGACTTTGGCTATGGCTACACCTTC; CDR3 protein: CASSRGRDFGYGYTF
CDR3 length: 16; V gene: TRBV4-2; D gene: TRBD2; clone size: -; J gene: TRBJ2-5; CDR3 DNA: TGTGCCAGCAGCAGAGGGACTAGCGGGGGGCAAGAGACCCAGTACTTC; CDR3 protein: CASSRGTSGGQETQYF
CDR3 length: 13; V gene: TRBV18; D gene: TRBD1; clone size: -; J gene: TRBJ2-7; CDR3 DNA: TGTGCCAGCTCTTACGGACAGGGGTACGAGCAGTACTTC; CDR3 protein: CASSYGQGYEQYF
CDR3 length: 12; V gene: TRBV2; D gene: TRBD2; clone size: -; J gene: TRBJ2-7; CDR3 DNA: TGTGCCAGCACGAGCGGGAGTTTCAAGCAGTACTTC; CDR3 protein: CASTSGSFKQYF
CDR3 length: 16; V gene: TRBV18; D gene: -; clone size: -; J gene: TRBJ1-6; CDR3 DNA: TGTGCCAGCTCACCACCCTCCCGGGAGCGGAATTCACCCCTCCACTTT; CDR3 protein: CASSPPSRERNSPLHF
CDR3 length: 13; V gene: TRBV27; D gene: -; clone size: -; J gene: TRBJ1-1; CDR3 DNA: TGTGCCAGCAGTTTCATCATGAACACTGAAGCTTTCTTT; CDR3 protein: CASSFIMNTEAFF